Presented here are 3 T cell receptor beta chains from one specimen sequenced in a study of blood T cells in healthy people across ages. A second 7 to 11 cycle PCR used barcoded and J-beta primers. TCRdb itself ran the 5' RACE reads through MiXCR, one entry per CDR3 protein. Among fewer than 2 million distinct CDR3 sequences listed, roughly two fifths were seen once. The material sequenced was blood. Receptors originate from a human donor in good health.

The gene calls are TRBV20-1 and TRBJ2-4; TRBD1 might be the D (6 bases). The J call may be mistaken, given a closer DNA end match to TRBJ2-5. From germline, CDR1 is DFQATT and CDR2 SNEGSKA (reference sequence). This CDR3 is built from 14 residues. CDR3 sequence (DNA): TGCAGTGCTCCAAATGACAGGTCGGAAGAGACCCAGTACTTC. Protein sequence: CSAPNDRSEETQYF.

The table lists this clonotype with a few counts. V gene TRBV20-1 combines with J gene TRBJ2-1; TRBD2 matches at 9 bases. V shed 2 bases, J shed 6 bases, and the junction held 11 bases outside the gene matches. Germline V CDR1 and CDR2: DFQATT, SNEGSKA (reference sequence). The CDR3 spans 16 residues. In nucleotides, the CDR3 is TGCAGTGCTAGATCCGGGGGGCTAGCGGGGCCCAATGAGCAGTTCTTC. Translation gives CSARSGGLAGPNEQFF.

This clonotype was seen more than once but under ten times. The chain carries TRBV4-3 and TRBJ1-1; 7 bases line up with TRBD1. CDR3 size: 13 residues. Trimming cost V 3 bases and J 4 bases; bases outside gene matches: 2. Germline V gene data show CDR1 as LGHNA and CDR2 as YSLEER. The CDR3 protein is CASSQRTGTEAFF. The DNA of the CDR3 is TGCGCCAGCAGCCAGAGGACAGGCACTGAAGCTTTCTTT.